The table lists the clone carrying this T cell receptor (beta chain) with a few counts. The antigen is undetermined. This sample is drawn from a study of T cell repertoires in cytomegalovirus infection. Study-level information: TCR beta signatures that were public indicated CMV infection and matching HLA type. Notes on the study in general: Summed public TCR beta family frequency identified CMV carriers bearing the relevant HLA. CMV-specific TCR beta clonotypes restricted by HLA-C dominated the ex vivo response.

The V and J ends lost 4 bases and 11 bases, in that order; junction bases with no gene match: 11. The CDR3 is 14 amino acids. TCRdb called the reads again in MiXCR, with one record for every CDR3 protein. Altogether more than 150,000 distinct CDR3 sequences are present, around 20% being singletons, with the ten largest covering 2.5% to 3%. Material for sequencing was PBMCs. The receptor was isolated from a human donor in good health (CMV status not recorded). Some clones in this sample may be carry-over from other donors' samples. This chain connects TRBV12-3 or TRBV12-4 to TRBJ2-1, with TRBD2 matching 7 bases. In DNA, the CDR3 is TGTGCCAGCAGTTCCCGCTTGTCTAGCGGTCAGCAGTTCTTC. Translated: CASSSRLSSGQQFF.